Presented here are 25 T cell receptor beta chains from one specimen sequenced in a study of blood T cell repertoires in COVID-19. Sequencing was performed with immunoSEQ multiplex PCR; in TCRdb, only in-frame clones are kept and a portion is missing. The repertoire holds about 180,000 clones, roughly 81% seen once, with about an eighth in the top ten. Sequenced: peripheral blood. Receptor source: an elderly woman with COVID-19, enrolled during active disease.

This clone has just one count. V and J are TRBV28 and TRBJ2-7; D unclear. CDR1 is MDHEN and CDR2 is SYDVKM in the germline V gene. V lost 1 base to trimming and J lost 0 bases, with 10 bases between them. This CDR3 has 15 residues. CDR3 DNA: TGTGCCAGCAGTTTATCGGCAGGAAGCTCCTACGAGCAGTACTTC. It encodes CASSLSAGSSYEQYF.

V gene TRBV5-1 combines with J gene TRBJ1-1; D gene uncertain. From germline, CDR1 is SGHRS and CDR2 YFSETQ. This CDR3 spans 15 amino acids. V gave up 4 bases and J gave up 3 bases, with 16 bases separating them. CDR3 sequence: CASSRAGRRDTEAFF. CDR3 nucleotides: TGCGCCAGCAGCCGAGCCGGGCGGCGGGACACTGAAGCTTTCTTT. Using reference TRBV5-1 and TRBJ1-1 for the parts outside the CDR3, the full variable domain is KAGVTQTPRYLIKTRGQQVTLSCSPISGHRSVSWYQQTPGQGLQFLFEYFSETQRNKGNFPGRFSGRQFSNSRSEMNVSTLELGDSALYLCASSRAGRRDTEAFFGQGTRLTVV.

This clone occurred once. This chain links TRBV19 with TRBJ2-7; 8 bases align to TRBD2. This CDR3 is 13 amino acids long. CDR1 is LNHDA and CDR2 is SQIVND in the germline V gene (reference sequence). V lost 6 bases and J lost 11; bases outside the gene matches: 12. CDR3 protein: CASSLAGPGVKYF. The CDR3 nucleotides read TGTGCCAGTAGCCTAGCGGGCCCCGGTGTTAAGTACTTC.

To note about this clone: Other DNA sequences in the same sample also yield this CDR3. This rearrangement joins TRBV13 to TRBJ2-7; D might be TRBD2 (5 bases). CDR1 PRHDT and CDR2 FYEKMQ come from the germline V gene (reference sequence). V lost 0 bases, J lost 2 bases, and 5 bases lay in between. The CDR3 extends over 13 amino acids. The CDR3 DNA sequence: TGTGCCAGCAGCTTAGGGAGGGCCTACGAGCAGTACTTC. Its protein product is CASSLGRAYEQYF.

In DNA form, the CDR3 reads TGTGCCAGCAGTTCAGGGACTAGCGGGAGGCGGAACATTCAGTACTTC. This codes for CASSSGTSGRRNIQYF. The chain is built from TRBV28 and TRBJ2-4, with 15 bases identical to TRBD2. CDR3 length: 16 residues. The ends lost 4 bases at V and 7 bases at J; junction bases unmatched: 5. Per germline, CDR1 MDHEN and CDR2 SYDVKM.

The CDR3 bases are TGCAGTGCTAGTCTCCAGACAGGCCCCTCCACAGATACGCAGTATTTT. Its protein is CSASLQTGPSTDTQYF. The genes are TRBV20-1 and TRBJ2-3; D possibly corresponds to TRBD1 (6 bases). V lost 3 bases, J lost 2 bases, and 18 bases lay in between. Looked up from germline, CDR1 is DFQATT and CDR2 is SNEGSKA (reference sequence). The CDR3 length is 16 residues.

The V gene is TRBV10-1, the J gene TRBJ2-7; weak D call: TRBD2 (6 bases). V lost 10 bases to trimming and J lost 5 bases, with 15 bases between them. CDR1 and CDR2 (germline): WNHNN, SYGVQD (reference sequence). The CDR3 sequence is 12 residues long. CDR3 nucleotides: TGCGCCACCCCTGGTGAGCGGGACGAGCAGTACTTC. It translates to CATPGERDEQYF.

This clone was seen once. The CDR3 protein is CATSDSELYRGNAGELFF. The CDR3 DNA sequence: TGTGCCACCAGTGATTCTGAACTATACAGGGGCAACGCCGGGGAGCTGTTTTTT. The V gene is TRBV24-1, the J gene TRBJ2-2; 7 bases match TRBD1. The CDR3 is made up of 18 amino acids. Trimming cost V 2 bases and J 6 bases; bases outside gene matches: 14. Germline CDR1 and CDR2: KGHDR and SFDVKD.

The genes are TRBV4-1 and TRBJ2-2, with TRBD2 matching 9 bases. With V trimmed by 6 bases and J by 2 bases, 4 bases remained unmatched. The CDR3 extends over 15 amino acids. Germline assignment: CDR1 MGHRA and CDR2 YSYEKL. CDR3 region: CASRRLADNTGELFF. In DNA, the CDR3 is TGCGCCAGCAGACGACTAGCGGACAACACCGGGGAGCTGTTTTTT.

The chain carries TRBV7-9 and TRBJ1-4; D is possibly TRBD1 (5 bases). The CDR3 is 16 amino acids. The germline V gene encodes CDR1 SEHNR and CDR2 FQNEAQ (reference sequence). V was shortened by 1 base and J by 8 bases, with 17 bases between the two germline ends. DNA for the CDR3: TGTGCCAGCAGCTTAGGGGGGGAAGAGGTCGAGGAAAAACTGTTTTTT. Its protein product is CASSLGGEEVEEKLFF.

V and J are TRBV10-3 and TRBJ2-5; 8 nucleotides agree with TRBD1. The V gene's germline CDR1 is ENHRY and CDR2 SYGVKD. J was trimmed by 0 bases and V by 8 bases; bases with no gene match: 11. The CDR3 is 16 residues long. The CDR3 nucleotides read TGTGCCATCGACAGGGGAAGCCCCCGGTACCAAGAGACCCAGTACTTC. It codes for CAIDRGSPRYQETQYF.

This chain joins TRBV4-2 and TRBJ2-7; 12 nucleotides line up with TRBD1. Germline V lookup: CDR1 LGHNA, CDR2 YNFKEQ. The V gene end was trimmed by 8 bases and the J gene end by 4 bases; junction bases not matched to a gene: 9. The CDR3 consists of 15 residues. The CDR3 here is CASEMGTGGGYEQYF. CDR3 nucleotides: TGTGCCAGCGAAATGGGGACAGGGGGCGGATACGAGCAGTACTTC.

This clone was recorded once. This rearrangement joins TRBV11-1 to TRBJ1-3, with a weak D call TRBD1 (6 bases). Germline values: CDR1 SGHAT, CDR2 FQDESV (reference sequence). Trimming stripped 6 bases from V and 0 bases from J, with 15 bases between. The CDR3 length is 16 residues. The CDR3 DNA sequence: TGTGCCAGCAGTACCGGGACACTGAGCTCTGGAAACACCATATATTTT. Its translation is CASSTGTLSSGNTIYF.

The chain employs TRBV6-1 and TRBJ2-7; TRBD1 matches 9 bases. The CDR3 is 16 residues long. The V segment lost 1 base and the J segment 5 bases; nucleotides outside the gene matches: 9. Per germline, CDR1 MNHNS and CDR2 SASEGT. The CDR3 coding sequence is TGTGCCAGCAGTGAAGGAGGCCCGGGACAGGGTCACGAGCAGTACTTC. Translated: CASSEGGPGQGHEQYF.

This clone was picked up one time. The chain joins TRBV24-1 to TRBJ2-2; possibly TRBD1 for D (5 bases). V was trimmed by 5 bases and J by 6 bases, leaving 9 bases between them. CDR1 and CDR2 from the germline V gene are KGHDR and SFDVKD. The CDR3 extends over 13 amino acids. The CDR3 protein is CATSGRGPGELFF. The CDR3 coding sequence is TGTGCCACCAGTGGTAGGGGTCCCGGGGAGCTGTTTTTT.

In this sample, this clone turned up a few times. The chain has TRBV6-1 and TRBJ2-3; 8 bases match TRBD1. Trimming took 4 bases from V and 4 from J; bases not matched to a gene: 10. The CDR3 sequence is 16 residues long. Germline CDR1 and CDR2: MNHNS and SASEGT. The CDR3 sequence: CASSAQGAWFADTQYF. CDR3 nucleotides: TGTGCCAGCAGTGCCCAGGGGGCTTGGTTTGCAGATACGCAGTATTTT.

The chain has TRBV18 and TRBJ2-2, with a tentative D call TRBD2 (6 bases). The V end was cut by 4 bases, the J end by 4 bases, with 10 bases between. The CDR3 extends over 14 amino acids. CDR1 and CDR2 (germline): KGHSH, LQKENI. CDR3 amino acids: CASSHGSGTGELFF. CDR3 nucleotide sequence: TGTGCCAGCTCACACGGGAGTGGCACCGGGGAGCTGTTTTTT.

This clone was found a few times. V usage is TRBV19 and J usage is TRBJ2-3; D perhaps matches TRBD2 (6 bases). This CDR3 spans 14 amino acids. The germline V gene has CDR1 LNHDA and CDR2 SQIVND (reference sequence). The ends were cut back, 7 bases at V and 2 bases at J, with 13 bases in the middle. CDR3 loop: CASNSGDFTDTQYF. CDR3 sequence (DNA): TGTGCCAGTAATAGCGGAGACTTCACAGATACGCAGTATTTT.

As DNA, the CDR3 is TGTGCCAGCAGTGAACAGCCCGGGGACAATGAGCAGTTCTTC. Residues: CASSEQPGDNEQFF. The rearrangement joins TRBV6-1 to TRBJ2-1, with D perhaps TRBD2 (5 bases). This CDR3 comprises 14 residues. Per the germline V gene, CDR1 is MNHNS and CDR2 is SASEGT. Trimming stripped 2 bases from V and 5 bases from J, with 10 bases between.

The chain joins TRBV4-1 to TRBJ2-3, with TRBD2 matching over 12 bases. In germline, CDR1 is MGHRA, CDR2 YSYEKL. The CDR3 is made up of 17 amino acids. The J segment lost 5 bases and the V segment lost 2 bases, leaving 8 bases of the junction unmatched. The CDR3 DNA reads TGCGCCAGCAGCCAAAGCCCTAGCGGGGGGGCCATAGATACGCAGTATTTT. Encoded protein: CASSQSPSGGAIDTQYF.

V is TRBV2 and J is TRBJ1-1, with 8 bases matching TRBD1. The germline gives CDR1 SNHLY, CDR2 FYNNEI. V was pared by 5 bases and J by 7 bases, with 9 bases of the junction left unmatched. CDR3 length: 14 amino acids. CDR3 residues: CASSTSTGTGEAFF. The CDR3 DNA follows: TGTGCCAGCAGTACCTCAACCGGGACAGGTGAAGCTTTCTTT.

This clone has just a few counts. V usage is TRBV12-5 and J usage is TRBJ2-7, with a tentative D call TRBD2 (6 bases). The germline gives CDR1 LGHNT, CDR2 FRNRAP. The V end lost 6 bases, the J end lost 4 bases, and 10 bases lay between the germline ends. The CDR3 consists of 12 residues. CDR3 DNA: TGTGCTAGTGGCTCACTAGCTTACGAGCAGTACTTC. It codes for CASGSLAYEQYF.

This chain links TRBV27 with TRBJ2-7; D ambiguous. The CDR3 contains 14 residues. Per germline, CDR1 MNHEY and CDR2 SMNVEV (reference sequence). Trimming cost V 5 bases and J 2 bases, with 13 bases left between them. CDR3 DNA: TGTGCCAGCAGTCCCACCCGACTTACCTACGAGCAGTACTTC. Amino acids: CASSPTRLTYEQYF.

The gene calls are TRBV5-1 and TRBJ2-7; 9 positions agree with TRBD1. After removal of 4 bases from V and 6 bases from J, the junction contained 11 bases not matched to a gene. Germline CDR1 is SGHRS and CDR2 is YFSETQ. The CDR3 totals 15 residues. The CDR3 sequence is CASSEPGTGIGEQYF. The CDR3 bases are TGCGCCAGCAGCGAACCGGGGACAGGGATCGGCGAGCAGTACTTC.

The chain recombines TRBV7-7 with TRBJ1-5; a weak D match, TRBD1 (5 bases). Trimming removed 2 bases from V and 1 base from J, with 9 bases in between. CDR1 and CDR2 from the germline V gene are SSHAT and FNYEAQ (reference sequence). The CDR3 spans 15 residues. CDR3 region: CASSLKGWSNQPQHF. As DNA, the CDR3 is TGTGCCAGCAGCTTAAAGGGGTGGAGCAATCAGCCCCAGCATTTT.